Sequencing of this T cell receptor (beta chain) was carried out in a study of cytomegalovirus exposure and HLA in healthy donors. Germline-derived CDR1 and CDR2 are SGDLS and YYNGEE. The CDR3 contains 19 residues. The trim removed 0 bases at V and 6 bases at J, leaving 12 bases unmatched. The PCR ran on 60 Vbeta and 13 Jbeta primers. Assay: immunoSEQ multiplex PCR; the TCRdb copy retains only in-frame clones and omits some. The sample shows roughly 250,000 clones, 80% of them seen only once. The chain carries TRBV9 and TRBJ2-2; TRBD2 matches 12 bases. This clonotype was sampled from a girl aged 2 to 9 in good health and CMV-seronegative. Sequences were obtained from PBMCs. The CDR3 region has the DNA TGTGCCAGCAGCGTAGTTCCCATCCTAGCGGGAGGGCTGCCCGGGGAGCTGTTTTTT. Protein: CASSVVPILAGGLPGELFF. Complete variable domain (other parts from reference TRBV9 and TRBJ2-2): DSGVTQTPKHLITATGQRVTLRCSPRSGDLSVYWYQQSLDQGLQFLIQYYNGEERAKGNILERFSAQQFPDLHSELNLSSLELGDSALYFCASSVVPILAGGLPGELFFGEGSRLTVL.